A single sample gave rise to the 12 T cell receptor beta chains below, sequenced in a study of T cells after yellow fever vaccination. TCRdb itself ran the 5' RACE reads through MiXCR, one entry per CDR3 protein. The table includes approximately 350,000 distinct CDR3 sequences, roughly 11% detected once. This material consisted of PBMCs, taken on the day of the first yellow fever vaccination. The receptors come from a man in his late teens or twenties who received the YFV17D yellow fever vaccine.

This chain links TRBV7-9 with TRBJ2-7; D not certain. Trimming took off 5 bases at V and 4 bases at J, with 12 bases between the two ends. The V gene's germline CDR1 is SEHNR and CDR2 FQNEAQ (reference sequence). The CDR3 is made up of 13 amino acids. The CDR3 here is CASSPKQNYEQYV. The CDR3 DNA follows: TGTGCCAGCAGCCCCAAACAGAATTACGAGCAGTACGTC.

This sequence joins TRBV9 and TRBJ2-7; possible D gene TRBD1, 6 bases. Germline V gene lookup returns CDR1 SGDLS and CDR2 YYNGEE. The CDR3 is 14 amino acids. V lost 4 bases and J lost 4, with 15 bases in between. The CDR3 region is CASSLTGKSYEQYF. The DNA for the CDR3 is TGTGCCAGCAGCCTTACAGGGAAATCATACGAGCAGTACTTC. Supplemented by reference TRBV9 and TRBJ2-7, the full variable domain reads DSGVTQTPKHLITATGQRVTLRCSPRSGDLSVYWYQQSLDQGLQFLIQYYNGEERAKGNILERFSAQQFPDLHSELNLSSLELGDSALYFCASSLTGKSYEQYFGPGTRLTVT.

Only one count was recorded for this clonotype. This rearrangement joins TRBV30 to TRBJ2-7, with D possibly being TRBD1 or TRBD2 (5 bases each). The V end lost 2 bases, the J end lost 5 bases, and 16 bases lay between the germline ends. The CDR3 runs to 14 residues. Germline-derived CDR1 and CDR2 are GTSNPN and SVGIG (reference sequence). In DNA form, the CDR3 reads TGTGCCTGGAGTATTGGGGGAGTACGGGACGAGCAGTACTTC. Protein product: CAWSIGGVRDEQYF.

The CDR3 coding sequence is TGTGCCAGCAGCGGTGAGCAGGGAACCGATACGCAGTATTTT. As protein: CASSGEQGTDTQYF. V is TRBV25-1 and J is TRBJ2-3; D might be TRBD1 (5 bases). The CDR3 has 14 amino acids. Germline V gene sequence: CDR1 MGHDK, CDR2 SYGVNS. The V and J ends lost 6 bases and 6 bases respectively, with 16 bases between them.

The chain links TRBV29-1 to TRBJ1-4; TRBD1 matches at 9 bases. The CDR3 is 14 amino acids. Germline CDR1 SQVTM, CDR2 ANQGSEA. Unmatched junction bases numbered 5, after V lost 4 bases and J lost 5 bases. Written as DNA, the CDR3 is TGCAGCGTTGGGTTGGGGACAGGGAATGAAAAACTGTTTTTT. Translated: CSVGLGTGNEKLFF.

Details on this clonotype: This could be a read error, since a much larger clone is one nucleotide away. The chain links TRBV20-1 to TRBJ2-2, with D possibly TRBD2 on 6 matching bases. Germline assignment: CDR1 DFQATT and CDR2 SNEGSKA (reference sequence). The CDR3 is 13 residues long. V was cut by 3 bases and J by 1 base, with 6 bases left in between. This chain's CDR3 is CSASGGNTGELFF. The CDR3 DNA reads TGCAGTGCTAGCGGGGGGAACACCGGGGAGCTGTTTTTT.

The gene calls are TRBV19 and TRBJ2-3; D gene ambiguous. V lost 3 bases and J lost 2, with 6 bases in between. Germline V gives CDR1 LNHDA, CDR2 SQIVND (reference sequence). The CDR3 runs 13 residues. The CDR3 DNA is TGTGCCAGTAGTATTCTTGACACAGATACGCAGTATTTT. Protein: CASSILDTDTQYF. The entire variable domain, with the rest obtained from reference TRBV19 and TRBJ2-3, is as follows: DGGITQSPKYLFRKEGQNVTLSCEQNLNHDAMYWYRQDPGQGLRLIYYSQIVNDFQKGDIAEGYSVSREKKESFPLTVTSAQKNPTAFYLCASSILDTDTQYFGPGTRLTVL.

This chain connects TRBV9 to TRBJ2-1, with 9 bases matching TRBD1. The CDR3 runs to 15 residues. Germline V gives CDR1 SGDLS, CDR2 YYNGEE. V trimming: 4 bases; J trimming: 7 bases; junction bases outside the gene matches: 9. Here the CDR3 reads CASSPRQGGRNEQFF. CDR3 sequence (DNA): TGTGCCAGCAGCCCAAGACAGGGGGGGAGGAATGAGCAGTTCTTC. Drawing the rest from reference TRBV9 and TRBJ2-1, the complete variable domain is DSGVTQTPKHLITATGQRVTLRCSPRSGDLSVYWYQQSLDQGLQFLIQYYNGEERAKGNILERFSAQQFPDLHSELNLSSLELGDSALYFCASSPRQGGRNEQFFGPGTRLTVL.

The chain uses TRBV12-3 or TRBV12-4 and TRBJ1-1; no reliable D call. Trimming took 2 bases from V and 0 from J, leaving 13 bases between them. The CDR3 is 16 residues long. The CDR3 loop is CASSLLVGKMNTEAFF. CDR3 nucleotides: TGTGCCAGCAGTTTATTAGTTGGAAAGATGAACACTGAAGCTTTCTTT.

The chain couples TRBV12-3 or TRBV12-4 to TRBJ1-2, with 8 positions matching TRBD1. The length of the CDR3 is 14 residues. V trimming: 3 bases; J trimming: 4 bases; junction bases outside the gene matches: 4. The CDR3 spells CASSFETGAYGYTF. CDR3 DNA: TGTGCCAGCAGTTTCGAGACAGGGGCCTATGGCTACACCTTC.

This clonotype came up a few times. The CDR3 bases are TGCGCCAGCAGCTTAACCGGGCCCGACTTCGCTGAGACCCAGTACTTC. As protein: CASSLTGPDFAETQYF. The rearrangement links TRBV5-1 to TRBJ2-5; D gene uncertain. Germline CDR1 reads SGHRS; CDR2 reads YFSETQ. V lost 2 bases and J lost 5, with 19 bases in between. There are 16 residues in the CDR3.

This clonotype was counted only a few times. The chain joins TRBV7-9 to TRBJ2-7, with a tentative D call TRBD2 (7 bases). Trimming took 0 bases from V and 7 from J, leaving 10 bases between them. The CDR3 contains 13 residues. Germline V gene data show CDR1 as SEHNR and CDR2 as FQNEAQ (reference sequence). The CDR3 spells CASSLAGGQEQYV. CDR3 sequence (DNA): TGTGCCAGCAGCTTAGCGGGGGGGCAGGAGCAGTACGTC.